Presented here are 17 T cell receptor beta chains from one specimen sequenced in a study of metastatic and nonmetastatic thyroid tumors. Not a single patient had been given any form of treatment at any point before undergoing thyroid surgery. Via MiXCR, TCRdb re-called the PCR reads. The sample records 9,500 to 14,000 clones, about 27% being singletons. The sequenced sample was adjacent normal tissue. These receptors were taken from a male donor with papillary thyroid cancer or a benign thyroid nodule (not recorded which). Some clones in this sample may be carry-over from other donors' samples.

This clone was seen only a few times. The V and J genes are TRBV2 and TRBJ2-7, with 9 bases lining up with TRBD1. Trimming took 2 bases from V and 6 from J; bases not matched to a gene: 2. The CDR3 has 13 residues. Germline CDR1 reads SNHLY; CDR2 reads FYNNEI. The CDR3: CASSETGGGEQYF. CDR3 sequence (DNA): TGTGCCAGCAGTGAAACAGGGGGCGGCGAGCAGTACTTC.

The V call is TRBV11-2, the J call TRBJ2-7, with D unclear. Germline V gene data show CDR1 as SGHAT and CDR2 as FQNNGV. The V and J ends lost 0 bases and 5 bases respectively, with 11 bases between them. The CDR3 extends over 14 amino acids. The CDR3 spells CASSLDTPGDEQYF. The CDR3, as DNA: TGTGCCAGCAGCTTAGATACCCCAGGCGACGAGCAGTACTTC.

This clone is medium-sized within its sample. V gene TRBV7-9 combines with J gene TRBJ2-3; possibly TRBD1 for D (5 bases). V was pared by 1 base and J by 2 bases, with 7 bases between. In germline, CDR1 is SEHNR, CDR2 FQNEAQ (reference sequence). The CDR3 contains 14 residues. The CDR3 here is CASSLDRTTDTQYF. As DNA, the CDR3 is TGTGCCAGCAGCTTAGACAGGACCACAGATACGCAGTATTTT.

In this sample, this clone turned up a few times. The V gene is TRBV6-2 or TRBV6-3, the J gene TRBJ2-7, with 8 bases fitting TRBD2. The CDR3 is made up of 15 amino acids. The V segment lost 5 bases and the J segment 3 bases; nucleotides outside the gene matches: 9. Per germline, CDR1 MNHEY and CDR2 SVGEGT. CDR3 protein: CASSISGILSYEQYF. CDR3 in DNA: TGTGCCAGCAGTATTAGCGGGATCCTCAGCTACGAGCAGTACTTC.

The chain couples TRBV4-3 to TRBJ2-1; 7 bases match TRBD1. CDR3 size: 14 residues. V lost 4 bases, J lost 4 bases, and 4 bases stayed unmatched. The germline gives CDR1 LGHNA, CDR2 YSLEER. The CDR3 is CASSPGTEYNEQFF. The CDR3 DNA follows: TGCGCCAGCAGCCCCGGGACAGAATACAATGAGCAGTTCTTC.

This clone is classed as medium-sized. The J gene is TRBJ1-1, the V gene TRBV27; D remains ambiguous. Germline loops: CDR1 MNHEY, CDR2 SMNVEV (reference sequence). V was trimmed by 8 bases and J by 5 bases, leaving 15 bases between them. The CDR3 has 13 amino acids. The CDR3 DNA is TGTGCCAGCTTTCCTCAGCCGAATACTGAAGCTTTCTTT. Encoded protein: CASFPQPNTEAFF.

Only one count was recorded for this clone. As DNA, the CDR3 is TGCAGTGCTAGAGGTCGCCCCGTAGAGCGGGGAGCATTAGAGAATACGCAGTATTTT. Translated: CSARGRPVERGALENTQYF. The chain uses TRBV20-1 and TRBJ2-3; 7 bases match TRBD2. V lost 1 base, J lost 7 bases, and 23 bases stayed unmatched. The CDR3 spans 19 residues. Germline V gives CDR1 DFQATT, CDR2 SNEGSKA (reference sequence).

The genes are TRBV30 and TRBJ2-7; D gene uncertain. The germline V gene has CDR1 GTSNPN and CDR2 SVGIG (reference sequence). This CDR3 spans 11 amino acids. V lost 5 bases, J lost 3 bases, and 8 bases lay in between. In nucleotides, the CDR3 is TGTGCCTGGGGTCCCCTCTACGAGCAGTACTTC. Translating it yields CAWGPLYEQYF.

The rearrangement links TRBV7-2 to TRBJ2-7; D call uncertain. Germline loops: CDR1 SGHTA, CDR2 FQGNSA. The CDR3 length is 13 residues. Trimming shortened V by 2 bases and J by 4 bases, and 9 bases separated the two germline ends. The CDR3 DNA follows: TGTGCCAGCAGCTTAATACGGTTTTACGAGCAGTACTTC. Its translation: CASSLIRFYEQYF.

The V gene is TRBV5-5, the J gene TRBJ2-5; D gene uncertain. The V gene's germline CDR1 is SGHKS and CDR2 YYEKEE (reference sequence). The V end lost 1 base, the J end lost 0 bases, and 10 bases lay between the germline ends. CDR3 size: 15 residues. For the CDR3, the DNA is TGTGCCAGCAGCTTGCCCAGGACGTACCAAGAGACCCAGTACTTC. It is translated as CASSLPRTYQETQYF.

The CDR3 reads CSALIQGARASPLHF. In nucleotides, the CDR3 is TGCAGTGCTTTAATACAGGGGGCGCGGGCTTCACCCCTCCACTTT. The genes are TRBV20-1 and TRBJ1-6, with 9 bases identical to TRBD1. V lost 5 bases, J lost 9 bases, and 11 bases stayed unmatched. Per germline, CDR1 DFQATT and CDR2 SNEGSKA (reference sequence). There are 15 residues in the CDR3.

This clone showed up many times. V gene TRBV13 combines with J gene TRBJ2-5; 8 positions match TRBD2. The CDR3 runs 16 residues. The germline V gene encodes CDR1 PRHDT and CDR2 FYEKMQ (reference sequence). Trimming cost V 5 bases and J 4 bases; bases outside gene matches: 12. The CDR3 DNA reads TGTGCCAGCAGCCGAACCTCGCTAGCGGGTGGAGAGACCCAGTACTTC. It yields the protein CASSRTSLAGGETQYF.

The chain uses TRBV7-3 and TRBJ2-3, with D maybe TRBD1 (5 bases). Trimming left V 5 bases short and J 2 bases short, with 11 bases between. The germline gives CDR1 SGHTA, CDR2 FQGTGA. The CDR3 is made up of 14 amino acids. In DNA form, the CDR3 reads TGTGCCAGCAGCCTGACAGAAGACACAGATACGCAGTATTTT. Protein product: CASSLTEDTDTQYF.

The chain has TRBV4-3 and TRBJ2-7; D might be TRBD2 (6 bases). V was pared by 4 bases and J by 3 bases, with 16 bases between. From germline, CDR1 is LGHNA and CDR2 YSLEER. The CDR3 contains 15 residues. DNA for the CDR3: TGCGCCAGCAGCCCGGGGACTGCCCGATACTACGAGCAGTACTTC. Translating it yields CASSPGTARYYEQYF.

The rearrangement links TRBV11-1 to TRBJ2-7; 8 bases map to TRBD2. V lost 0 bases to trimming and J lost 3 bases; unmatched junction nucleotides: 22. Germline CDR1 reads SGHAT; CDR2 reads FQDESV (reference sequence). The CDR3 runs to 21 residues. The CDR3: CASSLATTWRGVPPSDYEQYF. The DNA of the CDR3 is TGTGCCAGCAGCTTAGCGACTACATGGCGGGGGGTTCCACCGTCCGACTACGAGCAGTACTTC.

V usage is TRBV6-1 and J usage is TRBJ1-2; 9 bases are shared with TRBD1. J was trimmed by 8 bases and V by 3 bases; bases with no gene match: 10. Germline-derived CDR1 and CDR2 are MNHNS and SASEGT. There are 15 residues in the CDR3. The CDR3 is CASSEYRGRLWGYTF. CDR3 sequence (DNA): TGTGCCAGCAGTGAGTACAGGGGGCGGTTGTGGGGCTACACCTTC.

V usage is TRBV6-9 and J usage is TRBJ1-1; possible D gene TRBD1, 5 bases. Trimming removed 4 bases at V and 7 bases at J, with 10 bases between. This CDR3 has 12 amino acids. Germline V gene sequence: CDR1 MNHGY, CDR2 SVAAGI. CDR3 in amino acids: CASSFAGFEAFF. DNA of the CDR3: TGTGCCAGCAGTTTTGCAGGGTTTGAAGCTTTCTTT.